A single sample is the source of the 21 T cell receptor beta chains below, sequenced in a study of blood T cell repertoires in COVID-19. Repertoires were generated with immunoSEQ multiplex PCR, while TCRdb's copy carries only in-frame clones and drops some. The sample gives around 140,000 clones, around four fifths of which show up once; roughly 4.4% is in the top ten. The sample consisted of peripheral blood. All receptors come from a human donor in a cohort sampled during active COVID-19.

As concerns this clone: Other DNA sequences in the sample encode the same CDR3. This chain links TRBV5-1 with TRBJ1-5; no reliable D call. Germline V gene data show CDR1 as SGHRS and CDR2 as YFSETQ. The CDR3 is made up of 15 amino acids. V shed 0 bases and J shed 1 base, with 8 bases lying between them. This CDR3 reads CASSLEGGSNQPQHF. CDR3 DNA: TGCGCCAGCAGCTTGGAAGGCGGGAGCAATCAGCCCCAGCATTTT.

This clone was seen repeatedly, ten times or more. The V call is TRBV5-1, the J call TRBJ2-3; perhaps TRBD2 as D (6 bases). Germline-derived CDR1 and CDR2 are SGHRS and YFSETQ. V dropped 3 bases and J dropped 6 bases, with 20 bases sitting between them. This CDR3 has 16 residues. CDR3 DNA: TGCGCCAGCAGCTCTGCTGGGACTGGGGTATGGGATACGCAGTATTTT. This codes for CASSSAGTGVWDTQYF.

The chain is built from TRBV7-9 and TRBJ1-2, with D tentatively TRBD1 (5 bases). Germline V gene sequence: CDR1 SEHNR, CDR2 FQNEAQ (reference sequence). The length of the CDR3 is 15 residues. Trimming shortened V by 1 base and J by 0 bases, and 9 bases separated the two germline ends. The CDR3 bases are TGTGCCAGCAGCTTAGTGGTCAGGGCTAACTATGGCTACACCTTC. Its protein product is CASSLVVRANYGYTF.

This clone was counted a single time. The chain has TRBV2 and TRBJ2-7, with no clear D. Trimming took 0 bases from V and 6 from J, leaving 9 bases between them. The CDR3 runs to 13 residues. Germline lookup yields CDR1 SNHLY and CDR2 FYNNEI. CDR3 residues: CASSEATLGEQYF. CDR3 coding DNA: TGTGCCAGCAGTGAAGCTACCCTCGGCGAGCAGTACTTC.

This chain uses TRBV7-8 with TRBJ2-3; TRBD2 might be the D (7 bases). The CDR3 is 16 amino acids. Per the germline V gene, CDR1 is SGHVS and CDR2 is FQNEAQ. V gave up 5 bases and J gave up 4 bases, with 19 bases separating them. The CDR3 DNA is TGTGCCAGCAGCACGGCCCGACGGGGGGCCCCAGATACGCAGTATTTT. Translation gives CASSTARRGAPDTQYF.

The rearrangement links TRBV30 to TRBJ1-3; no firm D call. Germline CDR1 and CDR2: GTSNPN and SVGIG (reference sequence). Trimming pared 1 base from V and 4 bases from J, leaving 14 bases between. The CDR3 totals 15 residues. In DNA, the CDR3 is TGTGCCTGGAGTGCGGCGGAGGGAGTAGGAAACACCATATATTTT. Its protein is CAWSAAEGVGNTIYF.

The count of this clone is one. This chain joins TRBV7-8 and TRBJ1-2; D gene unclear. The germline V gene has CDR1 SGHVS and CDR2 FQNEAQ. V was shortened by 5 bases and J by 0 bases, with 10 bases between the two germline ends. This CDR3 region has 14 residues. Here the CDR3 DNA reads TGTGCCAGCAGCCCCGACACTGCTAACTATGGCTACACCTTC. Translating gives CASSPDTANYGYTF.

The CDR3 sequence: CASSDSSDSSGELFF. The DNA for the CDR3 is TGTGCCAGCAGTGACTCCTCCGACAGTTCCGGGGAGCTGTTTTTT. The chain joins TRBV6-4 to TRBJ2-2; TRBD1 is a possible D gene (5 bases). Germline V gene lookup returns CDR1 MRHNA and CDR2 SNTAGT. V was clipped by 0 bases and J by 6 bases, with 11 bases between them. This CDR3 has 15 amino acids.

V usage is TRBV3-1 (or the pseudogene TRBV3-2) and J usage is TRBJ1-6, with 9 nucleotides matching TRBD1. The junction had 11 bases not matched to a gene; V was cut back by 1 base and J by 4 bases. The germline V gene has CDR1 LGHDT and CDR2 YNNKEL (reference sequence). This CDR3 has 19 amino acids. CDR3 in amino acids: CASSQATGGARSYNSPLHF. The CDR3, as DNA: TGTGCCAGCAGCCAAGCCACAGGGGGCGCAAGGTCGTATAATTCACCCCTCCACTTT.

The V and J genes are TRBV3-1 (or the pseudogene TRBV3-2) and TRBJ2-3; tentatively, D is TRBD1 (5 bases). V dropped 3 bases and J dropped 0 bases, with 10 bases sitting between them. Germline V gene data show CDR1 as LGHDT and CDR2 as YNNKEL (reference sequence). CDR3 length: 15 residues. CDR3 residues: CASSQDTHSTDTQYF. DNA for the CDR3: TGTGCCAGCAGCCAGGACACCCACAGCACAGATACGCAGTATTTT.

The V gene is TRBV3-1 (or the pseudogene TRBV3-2), the J gene TRBJ2-5, with D perhaps TRBD2 (6 bases). CDR3 size: 15 residues. V shed 1 base and J shed 4 bases, with 13 bases lying between them. Per germline, CDR1 LGHDT and CDR2 YNNKEL (reference sequence). CDR3 bases: TGTGCCAGCAGCCAAGGGCGGGGACGTGGAGAGACCCAGTACTTC. Its translation: CASSQGRGRGETQYF.

This clone came up once. This chain links TRBV19 with TRBJ2-3; D is undetermined. The V gene lost 5 bases and the J gene lost 5 bases, with 14 bases spanning the gap. Per germline, CDR1 LNHDA and CDR2 SQIVND (reference sequence). This CDR3 spans 14 amino acids. This CDR3 is CASSLGFVEDTQYF. The CDR3 DNA is TGTGCCAGTAGTCTAGGTTTCGTAGAAGATACGCAGTATTTT.

V is TRBV15 and J is TRBJ2-5, with unresolved D. There are 13 residues in the CDR3. The germline V gene encodes CDR1 LNHNV and CDR2 YYDKDF (reference sequence). The V and J ends lost 3 bases and 4 bases respectively, with 9 bases between them. The CDR3 coding sequence is TGTGCCACCAGCAGGAGCGTAGTAGAGACCCAGTACTTC. Encoded protein: CATSRSVVETQYF.

The V gene is TRBV5-4, the J gene TRBJ2-7; 8 nucleotides align to TRBD1. Germline trimming cut 4 bases from V and 2 bases from J; bases unmatched to any gene: 5. The CDR3 runs to 14 residues. Germline V gene data show CDR1 as SGHNT and CDR2 as YYREEE (reference sequence). The CDR3 reads CASSVDRGPYEQYF. For the CDR3, the DNA is TGTGCCAGCAGCGTTGACAGGGGACCCTACGAGCAGTACTTC.

The CDR3 reads CASSFLFTGSGNQPQHF. CDR3 bases: TGTGCCAGCAGTTTCTTATTCACAGGGTCCGGCAATCAGCCCCAGCATTTT. The chain joins TRBV28 to TRBJ1-5, with D perhaps TRBD1 (6 bases). The V end lost 3 bases, the J end lost 2 bases, and 17 bases lay between the germline ends. This CDR3 spans 17 amino acids. Germline V gene lookup returns CDR1 MDHEN and CDR2 SYDVKM.

This CDR3 reads CASSLFSGNYEQYV. The CDR3 DNA reads as TGTGCCAGCAGTTTGTTCTCAGGGAATTACGAGCAGTACGTC. The chain joins TRBV2 to TRBJ2-7; D is possibly TRBD1 (5 bases). CDR1 is SNHLY and CDR2 is FYNNEI in the germline V gene. Trimming took off 5 bases at V and 4 bases at J, with 15 bases between the two ends. The CDR3 is 14 amino acids.

V usage is TRBV6-6 and J usage is TRBJ1-2; 10 nucleotides agree with TRBD1. CDR1 is MNHNY, CDR2 SVGAGI, per germline (reference sequence). J was trimmed by 3 bases and V by 0 bases; bases with no gene match: 1. This CDR3 contains 15 residues. The CDR3 protein is CASSYSGTGDYGYTF. CDR3 in DNA: TGTGCCAGCAGTTACTCCGGGACAGGGGACTATGGCTACACCTTC.

The chain links TRBV29-1 to TRBJ2-6, with a possible D match to TRBD2 (6 bases). Germline CDR1 SQVTM, CDR2 ANQGSEA. V lost 6 bases and J 1 base, leaving 16 bases between the germline ends. The CDR3 has 16 residues. The CDR3 DNA is TGCAGCGTCTTGGGGGGACCTGGGTCTGGGGCCAACGTCCTGACTTTC. It yields the protein CSVLGGPGSGANVLTF.

The rearrangement uses TRBV7-3 and TRBJ1-2, with TRBD1 matching 7 bases. The junction had 13 bases not matched to a gene; V was cut back by 4 bases and J by 5 bases. The length of the CDR3 is 16 residues. Germline V CDR1 and CDR2: SGHTA, FQGTGA. CDR3 sequence reads: CASSSRTGSLSYGYTF. The CDR3 DNA reads as TGTGCCAGCAGCTCGCGGACAGGTTCCCTTTCATATGGCTACACCTTC.

This chain links TRBV6-6 with TRBJ2-7; TRBD2 is a possible D gene (5 bases). CDR1 MNHNY and CDR2 SVGAGI come from the germline V gene (reference sequence). V dropped 0 bases and J dropped 1 base, with 10 bases sitting between them. The CDR3 has 15 amino acids. CDR3: CASSYSSRTSYEQYV. The CDR3 DNA follows: TGTGCCAGCAGTTACTCGAGCCGGACTTCCTACGAGCAGTACGTC.

On this clone itself: One junction end does not reproduce the germline sequence, and a read error may be involved. This chain joins TRBV28 and TRBJ1-5; TRBD1 matches at 7 bases. The CDR3 covers 14 residues. Germline V lookup: CDR1 MDHEN, CDR2 SYDVKM. The CDR3 is CASSLGGGKQPQHF. The CDR3 DNA sequence: TGTGCCAGCAGTTTAGGAGGGGGCAAGCAGCCCCAGCATTTT.